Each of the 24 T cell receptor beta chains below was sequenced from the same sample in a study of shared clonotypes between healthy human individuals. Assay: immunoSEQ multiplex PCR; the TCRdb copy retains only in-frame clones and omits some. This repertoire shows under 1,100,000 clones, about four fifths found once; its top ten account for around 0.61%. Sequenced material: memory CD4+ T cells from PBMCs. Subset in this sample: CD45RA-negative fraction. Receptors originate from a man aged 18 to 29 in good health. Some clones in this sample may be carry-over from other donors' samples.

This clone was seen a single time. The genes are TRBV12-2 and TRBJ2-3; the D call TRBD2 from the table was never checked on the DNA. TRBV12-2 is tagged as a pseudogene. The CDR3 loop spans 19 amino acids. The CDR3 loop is CASRLVSEASGKHTDTQYF. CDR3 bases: TGTGCAAGTCGCTTAGTTAGTGAGGCTAGCGGGAAACACACAGATACGCAGTATTTT.

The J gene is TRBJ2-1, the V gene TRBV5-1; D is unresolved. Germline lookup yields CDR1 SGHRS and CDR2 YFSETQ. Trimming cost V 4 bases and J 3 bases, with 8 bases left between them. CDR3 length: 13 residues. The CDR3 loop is CASSLRVYNEQFF. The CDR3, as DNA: TGCGCCAGCAGCCTACGGGTCTACAATGAGCAGTTCTTC.

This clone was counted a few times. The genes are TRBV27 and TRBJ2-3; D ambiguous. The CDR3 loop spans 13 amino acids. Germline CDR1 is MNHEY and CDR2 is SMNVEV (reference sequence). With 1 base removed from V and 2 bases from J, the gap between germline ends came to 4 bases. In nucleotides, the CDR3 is TGTGCCAGCAGTTTATTTACCACAGATACGCAGTATTTT. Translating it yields CASSLFTTDTQYF.

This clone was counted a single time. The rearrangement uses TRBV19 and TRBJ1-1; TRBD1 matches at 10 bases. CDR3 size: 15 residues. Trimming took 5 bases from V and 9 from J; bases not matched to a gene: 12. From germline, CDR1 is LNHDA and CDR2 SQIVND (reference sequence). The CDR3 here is CASSPRDRGLPQAFF. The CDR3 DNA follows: TGTGCCAGTAGTCCCCGGGACAGGGGTCTGCCGCAAGCTTTCTTT.

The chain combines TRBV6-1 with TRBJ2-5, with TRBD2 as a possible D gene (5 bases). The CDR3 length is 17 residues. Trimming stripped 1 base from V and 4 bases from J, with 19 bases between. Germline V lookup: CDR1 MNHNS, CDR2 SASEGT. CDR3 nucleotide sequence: TGTGCCAGCAGTGAAGGGGCGGCTAGCTTTGGCTCAGAGACCCAGTACTTC. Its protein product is CASSEGAASFGSETQYF.

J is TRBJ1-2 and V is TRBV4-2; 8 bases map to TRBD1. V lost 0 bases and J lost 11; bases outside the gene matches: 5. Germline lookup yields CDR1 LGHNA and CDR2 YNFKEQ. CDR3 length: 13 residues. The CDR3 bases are TGTGCCAGCAGCCAAGATGGGAACAGGGGGTACACCTTC. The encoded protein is CASSQDGNRGYTF.

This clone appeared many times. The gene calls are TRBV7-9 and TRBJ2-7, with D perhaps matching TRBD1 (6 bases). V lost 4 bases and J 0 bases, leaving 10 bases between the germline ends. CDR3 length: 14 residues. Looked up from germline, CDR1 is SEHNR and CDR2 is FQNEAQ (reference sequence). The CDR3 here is CASSSGTSSYEQYF. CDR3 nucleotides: TGTGCCAGCAGCTCCGGGACATCCTCCTACGAGCAGTACTTC.

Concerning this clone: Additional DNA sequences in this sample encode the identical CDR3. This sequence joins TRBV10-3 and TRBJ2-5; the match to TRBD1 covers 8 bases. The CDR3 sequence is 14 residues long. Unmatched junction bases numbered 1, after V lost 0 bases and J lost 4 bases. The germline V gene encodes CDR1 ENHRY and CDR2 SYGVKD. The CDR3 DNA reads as TGTGCCATCAGTGAGTCGACAGGGGTAGAGACCCAGTACTTC. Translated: CAISESTGVETQYF.

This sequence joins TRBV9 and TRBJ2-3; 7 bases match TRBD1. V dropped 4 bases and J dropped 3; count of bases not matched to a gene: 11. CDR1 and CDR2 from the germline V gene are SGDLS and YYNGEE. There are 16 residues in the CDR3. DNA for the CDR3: TGTGCCAGCAGCCCGGAGACAGGGAAGATAACAGATACGCAGTATTTT. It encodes CASSPETGKITDTQYF. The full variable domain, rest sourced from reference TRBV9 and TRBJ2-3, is DSGVTQTPKHLITATGQRVTLRCSPRSGDLSVYWYQQSLDQGLQFLIQYYNGEERAKGNILERFSAQQFPDLHSELNLSSLELGDSALYFCASSPETGKITDTQYFGPGTRLTVL.

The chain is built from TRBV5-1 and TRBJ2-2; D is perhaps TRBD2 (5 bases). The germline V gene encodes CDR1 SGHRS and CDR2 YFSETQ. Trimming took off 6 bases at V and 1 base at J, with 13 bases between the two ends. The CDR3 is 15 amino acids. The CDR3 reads CASTRMAGNTGELFF. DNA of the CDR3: TGCGCCAGCACCCGGATGGCGGGGAACACCGGGGAGCTGTTTTTT.

The DNA for the CDR3 is TGTGCCAGCAGCTTAGGTTTGGAGGACATTCAGTACTTC. This sequence encodes CASSLGLEDIQYF. The V and J genes are TRBV11-2 and TRBJ2-4, with D perhaps matching TRBD2 (5 bases). Germline V gives CDR1 SGHAT, CDR2 FQNNGV. This CDR3 is 13 amino acids long. Trimming left V 1 base short and J 8 bases short, with 9 bases between.

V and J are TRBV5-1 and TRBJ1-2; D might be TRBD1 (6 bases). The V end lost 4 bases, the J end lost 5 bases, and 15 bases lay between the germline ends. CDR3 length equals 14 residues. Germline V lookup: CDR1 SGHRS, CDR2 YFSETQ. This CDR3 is CASSPEGVTYGYTF. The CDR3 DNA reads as TGCGCCAGCAGCCCGGAGGGGGTTACTTATGGCTACACCTTC.

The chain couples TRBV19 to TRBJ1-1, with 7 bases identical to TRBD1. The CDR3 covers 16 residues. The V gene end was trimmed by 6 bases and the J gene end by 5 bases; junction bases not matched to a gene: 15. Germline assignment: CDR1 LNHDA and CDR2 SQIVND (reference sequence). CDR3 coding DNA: TGTGCCAGTAGCCTTTTCGGGGAGGGGGCGCGAACTGAAGCTTTCTTT. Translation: CASSLFGEGARTEAFF. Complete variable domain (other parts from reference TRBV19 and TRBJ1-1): DGGITQSPKYLFRKEGQNVTLSCEQNLNHDAMYWYRQDPGQGLRLIYYSQIVNDFQKGDIAEGYSVSREKKESFPLTVTSAQKNPTAFYLCASSLFGEGARTEAFFGQGTRLTVV.

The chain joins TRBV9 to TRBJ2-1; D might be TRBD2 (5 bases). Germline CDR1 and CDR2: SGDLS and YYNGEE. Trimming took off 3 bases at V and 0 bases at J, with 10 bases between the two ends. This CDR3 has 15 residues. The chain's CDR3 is CASSGTRSSYNEQFF. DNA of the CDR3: TGTGCCAGCAGCGGGACTCGGAGCTCCTACAATGAGCAGTTCTTC.

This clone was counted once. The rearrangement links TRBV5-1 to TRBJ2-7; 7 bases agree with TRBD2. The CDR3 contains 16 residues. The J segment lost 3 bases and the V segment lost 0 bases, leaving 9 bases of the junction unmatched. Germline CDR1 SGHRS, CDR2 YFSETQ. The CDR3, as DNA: TGCGCCAGCAGCTTGGCGAGCGGGACGTTCGACTACGAGCAGTACTTC. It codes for CASSLASGTFDYEQYF.

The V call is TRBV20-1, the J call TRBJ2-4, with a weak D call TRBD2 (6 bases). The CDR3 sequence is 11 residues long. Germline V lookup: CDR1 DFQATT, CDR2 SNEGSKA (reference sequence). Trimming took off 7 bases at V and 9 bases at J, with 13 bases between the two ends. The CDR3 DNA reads TGCAGTGGGGGGAGGAATGGCATTCAGTACTTC. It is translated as CSGGRNGIQYF.

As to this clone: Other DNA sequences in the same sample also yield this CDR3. Here the CDR3 reads CASSLGQNTGELFF. CDR3 bases: TGTGCCAGCAGCTTGGGTCAGAACACCGGGGAGCTGTTTTTT. The chain combines TRBV5-4 with TRBJ2-2; no reliable D call. Germline V gene sequence: CDR1 SGHNT, CDR2 YYREEE (reference sequence). The CDR3 contains 14 residues. Trimming pared 0 bases from V and 1 base from J, leaving 4 bases between.

The DNA of the CDR3 is TGTGCCAGCAGCTTCGGGGACCCCCGGCGGGGGGCCGAAGCTTTCTTT. This translates into CASSFGDPRRGAEAFF. J is TRBJ1-1 and V is TRBV7-9; D might be TRBD1 (6 bases). The CDR3 has 16 amino acids. Trimming stripped 3 bases from V and 8 bases from J, with 22 bases between. CDR1 and CDR2 from the germline V gene are SEHNR and FQNEAQ (reference sequence).

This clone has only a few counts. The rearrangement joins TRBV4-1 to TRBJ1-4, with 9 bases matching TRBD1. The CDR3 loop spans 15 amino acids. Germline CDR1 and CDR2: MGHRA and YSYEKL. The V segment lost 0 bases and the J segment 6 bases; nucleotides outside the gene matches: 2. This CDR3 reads CASSQEGTGYEKLFF. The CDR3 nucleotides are TGCGCCAGCAGCCAAGAAGGGACAGGGTATGAAAAACTGTTTTTT.

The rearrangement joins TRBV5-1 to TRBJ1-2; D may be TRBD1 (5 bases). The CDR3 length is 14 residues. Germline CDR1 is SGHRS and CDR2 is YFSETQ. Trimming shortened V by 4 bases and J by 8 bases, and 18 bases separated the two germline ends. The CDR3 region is CASSPGPGGEGYTF. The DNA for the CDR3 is TGCGCCAGCAGCCCGGGACCGGGTGGTGAGGGCTACACCTTC.

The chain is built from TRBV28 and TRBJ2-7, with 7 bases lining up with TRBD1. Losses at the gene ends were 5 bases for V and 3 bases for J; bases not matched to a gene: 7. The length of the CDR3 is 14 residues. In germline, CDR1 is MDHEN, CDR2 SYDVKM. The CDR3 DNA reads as TGTGCCAGCAGTAAGACAGGGTCAGTCTACGAGCAGTACTTC. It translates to CASSKTGSVYEQYF.

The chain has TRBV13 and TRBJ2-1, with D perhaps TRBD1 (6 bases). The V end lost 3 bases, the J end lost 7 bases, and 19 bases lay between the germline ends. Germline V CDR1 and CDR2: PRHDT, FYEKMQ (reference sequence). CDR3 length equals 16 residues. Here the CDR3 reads CASSFLRTASLNEQFF. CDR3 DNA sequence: TGTGCCAGCAGCTTTCTCCGGACAGCGAGTCTTAATGAGCAGTTCTTC. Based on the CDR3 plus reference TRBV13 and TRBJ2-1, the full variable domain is AAGVIQSPRHLIKEKRETATLKCYPIPRHDTVYWYQQGPGQDPQFLISFYEKMQSDKGSIPDRFSAQQFSDYHSELNMSSLELGDSALYFCASSFLRTASLNEQFFGPGTRLTVL.

DNA for the CDR3: TGTGCCAGCAGTGAAGCGGGAGCGGGAGTTTCCTACAATGAGCAGTTCTTC. This translates into CASSEAGAGVSYNEQFF. This chain uses TRBV2 with TRBJ2-1, with 8 positions matching TRBD2. Germline V CDR1 and CDR2: SNHLY, FYNNEI. CDR3 size: 17 residues. With V trimmed by 0 bases and J by 1 base, 5 bases remained unmatched. The variable domain in full, completed from reference TRBV2 and TRBJ2-1, reads EPEVTQTPSHQVTQMGQEVILRCVPISNHLYFYWYRQILGQKVEFLVSFYNNEISEKSEIFDDQFSVERPDGSNFTLKIRSTKLEDSAMYFCASSEAGAGVSYNEQFFGPGTRLTVL.

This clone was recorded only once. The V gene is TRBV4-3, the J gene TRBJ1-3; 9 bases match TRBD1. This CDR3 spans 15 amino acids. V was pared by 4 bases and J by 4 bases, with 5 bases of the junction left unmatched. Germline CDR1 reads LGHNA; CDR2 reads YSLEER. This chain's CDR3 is CASSRDRGLGNTIYF. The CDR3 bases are TGCGCCAGCAGCCGCGACAGGGGGTTGGGAAACACCATATATTTT.